This T cell receptor (beta chain) comes out of a study of blood T cell repertoires in COVID-19. Study-wide context: Nucleic acid was either cDNA or gDNA, and it came from T cells, B-cell-depleted T cells, or PBMCs.

The CDR3 is made up of 13 amino acids. Trimming pared 5 bases from V and 7 bases from J, leaving 12 bases between. Germline CDR1 and CDR2: SGHTA and FQGNSA. Assay used: immunoSEQ multiplex PCR; TCRdb lists only in-frame clones, some missing. The sample has 250,000 or so clones; roughly 86% are singletons. The material sequenced was peripheral blood. This sequence was found in a man aged 35 to 55 with active or convalescent COVID-19. The chain uses TRBV7-2 and TRBJ1-5; possibly TRBD1 for D (5 bases). Here the CDR3 reads CASSLQRGQPQHF. The CDR3 nucleotides are TGTGCCAGCAGCCTCCAAAGGGGACAGCCCCAGCATTTT.